The next 17 T cell receptor beta chains were all read from a single sample in a study of cytomegalovirus exposure and HLA in healthy donors. PCR used 60 Vbeta primers and 13 Jbeta primers. Generated by immunoSEQ multiplex PCR, the TCRdb table keeps only in-frame clones and is missing some. The data hold about 43,000 clones, with 70% to 80% observed a single time. The sample was PBMCs. The receptors stem from a man aged 30 to 45 in good health and CMV-seronegative.

The V call is TRBV6-4, the J call TRBJ2-2; D not certain. This CDR3 is built from 13 residues. CDR1 and CDR2 from the germline V gene are MRHNA and SNTAGT. With 3 bases removed from V and 3 bases from J, the gap between germline ends came to 5 bases. The CDR3 is CASSETDTGELFF. The CDR3 bases are TGTGCCAGCAGTGAGACTGACACCGGGGAGCTGTTTTTT.

V usage is TRBV28 and J usage is TRBJ1-6; D is uncertain. Germline CDR1 is MDHEN and CDR2 is SYDVKM. This CDR3 region has 16 residues. Trimming pared 5 bases from V and 0 bases from J, leaving 11 bases between. The CDR3 loop reads CASSPRSSSYNSPLHF. CDR3 nucleotide sequence: TGTGCCAGCAGTCCCAGGTCGAGCTCCTATAATTCACCCCTCCACTTT.

The sample holds one count of this clone. The chain employs TRBV6-1 and TRBJ2-7, with 9 bases fitting TRBD1. There are 15 residues in the CDR3. V gave up 2 bases and J gave up 2 bases; unmatched junction bases: 4. The germline V gene has CDR1 MNHNS and CDR2 SASEGT. CDR3 residues: CASSESWDRAYEQYF. The CDR3 DNA follows: TGTGCCAGCAGTGAAAGTTGGGACAGGGCCTACGAGCAGTACTTC.

This chain joins TRBV18 and TRBJ1-1; unclear D gene. The CDR3 is made up of 15 amino acids. The germline CDR1 and CDR2 sequences are KGHSH and LQKENI. V was trimmed by 2 bases and J by 1 base, leaving 11 bases between them. The CDR3 here is CASSPSGQGNTEAFF. CDR3 nucleotides: TGTGCCAGCTCACCAAGCGGGCAAGGGAACACTGAAGCTTTCTTT.

The table lists this clone with a few counts. The chain recombines TRBV19 with TRBJ2-6, with 7 bases identical to TRBD1. Losses at the gene ends were 4 bases for V and 5 bases for J; bases not matched to a gene: 8. CDR1 is LNHDA, CDR2 SQIVND, per germline (reference sequence). This CDR3 contains 16 residues. CDR3 loop: CASSTEQGNWANVLTF. CDR3 bases: TGTGCCAGTAGTACCGAACAGGGGAACTGGGCCAACGTCCTGACTTTC.

This clone has only a few counts. The chain has TRBV7-6 and TRBJ2-5; 12 bases line up with TRBD1. The CDR3 loop spans 16 amino acids. The germline CDR1 and CDR2 sequences are SGHVS and FNYEAQ. V lost 3 bases, J lost 5 bases, and 7 bases stayed unmatched. The CDR3 loop reads CASSLPGQGAGETQYF. The CDR3 DNA sequence: TGTGCCAGCAGCTTGCCGGGACAGGGGGCGGGGGAGACCCAGTACTTC.

This chain connects TRBV2 to TRBJ2-2; 14 nucleotides line up with TRBD2. Germline assignment: CDR1 SNHLY and CDR2 FYNNEI. The CDR3 runs to 15 residues. The V and J ends lost 4 bases and 6 bases, in that order; junction bases with no gene match: 1. The CDR3 sequence is CASSVTSGRAGELFF. CDR3 nucleotides: TGTGCCAGCAGTGTGACTAGCGGGAGGGCCGGGGAGCTGTTTTTT.

The V and J genes are TRBV5-1 and TRBJ2-7; the match to TRBD2 covers 7 bases. The CDR3 loop spans 16 amino acids. Losses at the gene ends were 0 bases for V and 4 bases for J; bases not matched to a gene: 10. Germline CDR1 SGHRS, CDR2 YFSETQ. The CDR3: CASSLDSYASGYEQYF. CDR3 bases: TGCGCCAGCAGCTTGGACTCCTACGCTAGCGGATACGAGCAGTACTTC.

V and J are TRBV7-9 and TRBJ2-7, with D perhaps TRBD1 (6 bases). The CDR3 extends over 14 amino acids. Trimming stripped 6 bases from V and 2 bases from J, with 14 bases between. Looked up from germline, CDR1 is SEHNR and CDR2 is FQNEAQ (reference sequence). The CDR3 sequence: CASRPQGPAYEQYF. The CDR3 DNA reads as TGTGCCAGCAGGCCTCAGGGGCCTGCCTACGAGCAGTACTTC.

CDR3 in DNA: TGTGCCAGTCTCCGGGACAGAAACTCACCCCTCCACTTT. This gives the protein CASLRDRNSPLHF. V and J are TRBV19 and TRBJ1-6; 7 positions match TRBD1. The germline V gene has CDR1 LNHDA and CDR2 SQIVND (reference sequence). The CDR3 covers 13 residues. Trimming removed 8 bases from V and 10 bases from J; junction bases left unmatched: 8.

The CDR3 loop is CASSQEGSGQGPLYGYTF. CDR3 DNA sequence: TGTGCCAGCAGCCAAGAAGGGTCGGGACAGGGGCCACTCTATGGCTACACCTTC. J is TRBJ1-2 and V is TRBV4-2; 10 nucleotides align to TRBD1. Germline loops: CDR1 LGHNA, CDR2 YNFKEQ. This CDR3 is 18 amino acids long. Trimming removed 0 bases from V and 4 bases from J; junction bases left unmatched: 11.

Concerning this clone: At one of its ends the junction is not consistent with the germline gene, which may arise from a read error. The chain links TRBV7-9 to TRBJ2-1; 8 positions match TRBD2. The V gene's germline CDR1 is SEHNR and CDR2 FQNEAQ (reference sequence). The CDR3 has 15 residues. The CDR3 bases are TGTTCCAGCAGCTTAGGGACTAGCTCCTACAATGAGCAGTTCTTC. It yields the protein CSSSLGTSSYNEQFF.

A few counts support this clone. This chain joins TRBV6-6 and TRBJ2-7; TRBD2 aligns across 13 bases. The trim removed 6 bases at V and 3 bases at J, leaving 8 bases unmatched. Germline V gene lookup returns CDR1 MNHNY and CDR2 SVGAGI (reference sequence). This CDR3 region has 16 residues. The CDR3 is CASSLGLAGSHYEQYF. In DNA, the CDR3 is TGTGCCAGCAGCCTGGGACTAGCGGGATCCCACTACGAGCAGTACTTC.

Only one count was recorded for this clone. The chain couples TRBV30 to TRBJ1-5; D gene uncertain. V was pared by 0 bases and J by 1 base, with 10 bases between. The germline CDR1 and CDR2 sequences are GTSNPN and SVGIG (reference sequence). CDR3 size: 15 residues. The DNA for the CDR3 is TGTGCCTGGAGTGTCGGCGGGGTAAGCAATCAGCCCCAGCATTTT. This translates into CAWSVGGVSNQPQHF.

This clone was counted between two and nine times. The chain links TRBV19 to TRBJ2-1, with 7 bases lining up with TRBD2. Germline CDR1 reads LNHDA; CDR2 reads SQIVND (reference sequence). The V gene end was trimmed by 5 bases and the J gene end by 9 bases; junction bases not matched to a gene: 7. This CDR3 region has 13 residues. The DNA of the CDR3 is TGTGCCAGTAGTGTGGCGGGAGTTGGTGAGCAGTTCTTC. This gives the protein CASSVAGVGEQFF.

J is TRBJ1-2 and V is TRBV19, with 9 positions matching TRBD1. Germline values: CDR1 LNHDA, CDR2 SQIVND (reference sequence). Trimming removed 7 bases from V and 4 bases from J; junction bases left unmatched: 10. The CDR3 covers 15 residues. The CDR3 nucleotides read TGTGCCAGTACCTCAACAGGGGGCAATCCCTATGGCTACACCTTC. This encodes CASTSTGGNPYGYTF.

This clone was counted once. CDR3 sequence reads: CASSYRDRLSYEQYF. CDR3 nucleotides: TGTGCCAGCAGCTACCGGGACAGGCTTTCCTACGAGCAGTACTTC. This rearrangement joins TRBV14 to TRBJ2-7; 8 bases are a match to TRBD1. The CDR3 runs 15 residues. Per germline, CDR1 SGHDN and CDR2 FVKESK. V gave up 5 bases and J gave up 1 base; unmatched junction bases: 7.